This T cell receptor (beta chain) was observed in a study of blood T cell repertoires in COVID-19 (dated by TCRdb to 2020 to 2021). Study-level background: Samples from collaborators originated in the United States, Italy and Spain and spanned both the acute and convalescent phases of COVID-19. The repertoires were made available in a free public database intended to serve as a resource for research on the immune response to SARS-CoV-2. Where available, HLA class I and class II types were obtained from metadata supplied by the sample provider rather than from assay-based typing. The prospective study material was composed of cDNA or gDNA derived from T cells, B-cell-depleted T cells, or PBMCs. The sample metadata nearly always contained a de-identified subject ID, COVID-19 status, age in years and sex. Samples were obtained from the ongoing ImmuneRACE study (first 160 participants) and from some 1,200 subjects provided by 6 global collaborators. The dataset comprised deeply sampled blood TCRbeta repertoires from subjects exposed to, actively infected with, or recovered from COVID-19.

TCRbeta CDR3 regions were amplified from genomic DNA using the immunoSEQ Assay, a bias-controlled multiplex PCR. Concerning the study's data processing: Nucleated cell counts per sample were estimated from amplification of reference gene primers within the assay. To quantify the absolute abundance of each unique TCRbeta CDR3 rearrangement, sequence reads were collapsed and filtered. For each sample, productive Simpson clonality was calculated as the square root of Simpson's diversity index across productive rearrangements. TCRdb retrieved this table from immuneACCESS and kept in-frame rearrangements only. Not all clones are present; in checked studies, unresolved V genes account for under half, and no reason is known for the remainder. The DNA was the basis for D and trimming; V, J and clone size are from that table. The sample contains a few hundred thousand clones, more than 85% of them found a single time. About 4% of the sample rests with the top ten.

The junction shows trimming of 9 bases on V and 4 bases on J, plus 13 bases between the germline ends. For CDR1 and CDR2, the germline V gene lists KGHDR and SFDVKD. The CDR3 runs 13 amino acids, cysteine and phenylalanine included. Of the read, only the CDR3 DNA is kept; its 39 bases are in frame from base 1. The research as a whole found: Clinical and demographic metadata were provided uncurated, with the amount varying by source and participant.

As for this clone: Its antigen is not yet known. Base qualities were left out, and no much larger clone turns up one base away.

Whole blood was collected in K2EDTA tubes by collaborating institutions according to the institutions' own protocols. For TCRbeta analysis, collaborator samples were shipped as frozen whole blood, as isolated PBMCs, or as DNA extracted from either sample type. The rearrangement joined TRBV24-1 to TRBJ2-3; TRBD2 is a possible D gene, resting on 6 matching bases. The sequenced sample consisted of peripheral blood. The clonotype comes from a man aged 18 to 29 with active or convalescent COVID-19. CDR3 loop: CATSPGLPDTQYF. The nucleotide sequence is TGTGCCACCTCCCCGGGACTTCCAGATACGCAGTATTTT.